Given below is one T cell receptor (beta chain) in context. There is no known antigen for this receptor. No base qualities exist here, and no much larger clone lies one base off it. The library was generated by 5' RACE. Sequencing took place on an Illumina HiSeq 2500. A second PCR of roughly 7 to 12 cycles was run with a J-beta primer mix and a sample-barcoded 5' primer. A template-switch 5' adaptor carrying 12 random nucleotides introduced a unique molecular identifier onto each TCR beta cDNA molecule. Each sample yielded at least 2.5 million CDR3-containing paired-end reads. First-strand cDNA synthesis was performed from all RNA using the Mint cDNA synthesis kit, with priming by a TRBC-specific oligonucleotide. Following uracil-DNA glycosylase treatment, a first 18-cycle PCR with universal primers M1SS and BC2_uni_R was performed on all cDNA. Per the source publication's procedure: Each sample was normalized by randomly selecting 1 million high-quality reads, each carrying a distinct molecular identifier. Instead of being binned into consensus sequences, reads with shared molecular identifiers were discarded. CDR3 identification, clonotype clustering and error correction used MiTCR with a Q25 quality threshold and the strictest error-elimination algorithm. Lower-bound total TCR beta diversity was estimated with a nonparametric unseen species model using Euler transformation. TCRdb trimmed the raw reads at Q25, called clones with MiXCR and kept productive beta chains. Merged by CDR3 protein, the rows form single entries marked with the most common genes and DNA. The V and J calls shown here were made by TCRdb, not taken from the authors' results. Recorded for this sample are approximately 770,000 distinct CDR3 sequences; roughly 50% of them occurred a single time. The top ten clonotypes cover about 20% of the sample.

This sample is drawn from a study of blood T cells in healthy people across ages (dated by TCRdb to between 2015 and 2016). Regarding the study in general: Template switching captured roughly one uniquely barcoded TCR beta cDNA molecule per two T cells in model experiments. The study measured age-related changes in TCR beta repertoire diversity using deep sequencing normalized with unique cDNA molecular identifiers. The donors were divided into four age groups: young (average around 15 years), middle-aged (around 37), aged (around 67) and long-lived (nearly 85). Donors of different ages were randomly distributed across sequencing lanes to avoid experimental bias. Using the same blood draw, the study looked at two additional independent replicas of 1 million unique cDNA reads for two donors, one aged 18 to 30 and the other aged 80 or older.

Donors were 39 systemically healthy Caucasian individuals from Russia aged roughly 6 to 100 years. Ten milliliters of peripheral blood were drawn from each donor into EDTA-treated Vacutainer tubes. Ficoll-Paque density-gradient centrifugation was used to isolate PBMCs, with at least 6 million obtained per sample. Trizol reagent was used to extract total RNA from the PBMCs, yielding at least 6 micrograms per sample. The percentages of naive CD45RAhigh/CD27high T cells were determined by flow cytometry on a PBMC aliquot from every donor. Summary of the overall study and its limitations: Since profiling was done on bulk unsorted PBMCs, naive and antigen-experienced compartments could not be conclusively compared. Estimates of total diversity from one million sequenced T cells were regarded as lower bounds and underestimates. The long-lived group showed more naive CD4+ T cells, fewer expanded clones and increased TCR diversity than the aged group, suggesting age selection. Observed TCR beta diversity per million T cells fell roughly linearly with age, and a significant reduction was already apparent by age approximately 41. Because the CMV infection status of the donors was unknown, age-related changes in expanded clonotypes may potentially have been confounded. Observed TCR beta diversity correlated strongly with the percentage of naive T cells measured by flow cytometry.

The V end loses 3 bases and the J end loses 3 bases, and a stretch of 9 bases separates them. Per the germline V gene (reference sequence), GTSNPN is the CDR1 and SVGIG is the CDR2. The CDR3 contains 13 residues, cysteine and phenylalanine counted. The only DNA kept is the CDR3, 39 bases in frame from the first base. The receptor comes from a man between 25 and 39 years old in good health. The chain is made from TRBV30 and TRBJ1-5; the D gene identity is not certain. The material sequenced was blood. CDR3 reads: CAWRSLPNQPQHF. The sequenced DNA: TGTGCCTGGAGGTCCCTACCCAATCAGCCCCAGCATTTT.